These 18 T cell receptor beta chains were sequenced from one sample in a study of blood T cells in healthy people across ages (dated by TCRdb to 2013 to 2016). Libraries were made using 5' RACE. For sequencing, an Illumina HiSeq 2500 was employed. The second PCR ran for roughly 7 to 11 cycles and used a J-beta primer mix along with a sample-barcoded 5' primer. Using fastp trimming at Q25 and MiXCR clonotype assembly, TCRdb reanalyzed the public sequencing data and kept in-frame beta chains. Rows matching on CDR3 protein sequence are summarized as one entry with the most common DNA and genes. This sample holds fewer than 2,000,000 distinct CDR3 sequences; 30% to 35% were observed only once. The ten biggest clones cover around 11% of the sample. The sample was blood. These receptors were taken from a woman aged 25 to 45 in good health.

The CDR3: CASSRIETRYIDEQFF. DNA for the CDR3: TGTGCCAGCAGCCGAATAGAGACGCGTTATATTGATGAGCAGTTCTTC. The chain joins TRBV7-3 to TRBJ2-1; D unresolved. Germline V gene lookup returns CDR1 SGHTA and CDR2 FQGTGA. The CDR3 is made up of 16 amino acids. V was clipped by 5 bases and J by 8 bases, with 22 bases between them.

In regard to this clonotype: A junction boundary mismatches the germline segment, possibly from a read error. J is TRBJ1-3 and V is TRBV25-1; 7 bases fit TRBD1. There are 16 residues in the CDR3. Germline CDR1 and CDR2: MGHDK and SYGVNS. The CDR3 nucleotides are TGCGCCAGCGCCCAGGGGGGCTCTTTCTCTGGAAACACCATATATTTT. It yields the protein CASAQGGSFSGNTIYF. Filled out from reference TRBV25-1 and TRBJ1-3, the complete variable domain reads EADIYQTPRYLVIGTGKKITLECSQTMGHDKMYWYQQDPGMELHLIHYSYGVNSTEKGDLSSESTVSRIRTEHFPLTLESARPSHTSQYLCASAQGGSFSGNTIYFGEGSWLTVV.

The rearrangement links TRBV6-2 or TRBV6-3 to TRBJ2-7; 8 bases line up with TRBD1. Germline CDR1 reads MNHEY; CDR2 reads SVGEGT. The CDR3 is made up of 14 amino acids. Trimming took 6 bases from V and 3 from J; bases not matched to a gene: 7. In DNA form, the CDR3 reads TGTGCCAGCAGAACGACAGGGGCGAGCTACGAGCAGTACTTC. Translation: CASRTTGASYEQYF.

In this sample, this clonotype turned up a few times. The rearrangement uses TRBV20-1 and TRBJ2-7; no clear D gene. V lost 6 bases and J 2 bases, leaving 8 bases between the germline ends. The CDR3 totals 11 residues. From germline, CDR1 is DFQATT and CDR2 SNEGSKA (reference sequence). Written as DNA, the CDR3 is TGCAGTGCCCGTATACCCTACGAGCAGTACTTC. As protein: CSARIPYEQYF.

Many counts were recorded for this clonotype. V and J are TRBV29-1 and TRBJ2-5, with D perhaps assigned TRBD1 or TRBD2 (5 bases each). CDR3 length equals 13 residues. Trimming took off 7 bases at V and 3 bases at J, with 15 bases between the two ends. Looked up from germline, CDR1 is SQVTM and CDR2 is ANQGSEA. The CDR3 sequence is CSGERDGKETQYF. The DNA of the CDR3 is TGCAGCGGGGAAAGGGACGGAAAAGAGACCCAGTACTTC.

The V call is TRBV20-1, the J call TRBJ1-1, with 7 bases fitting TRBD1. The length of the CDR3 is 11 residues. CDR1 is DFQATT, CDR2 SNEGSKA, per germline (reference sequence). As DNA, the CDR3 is TGCAGGAGGGGGCATGACACTGAAGCTTTCTTT. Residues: CRRGHDTEAFF.

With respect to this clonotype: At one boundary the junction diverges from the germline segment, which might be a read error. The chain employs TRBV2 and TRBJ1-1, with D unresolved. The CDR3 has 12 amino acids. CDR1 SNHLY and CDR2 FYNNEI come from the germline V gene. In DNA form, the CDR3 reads TGTGCCTTCAAGGGAATGAACACCGAAGCTTTCTTT. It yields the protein CAFKGMNTEAFF.

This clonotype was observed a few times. CDR3 DNA sequence: TGTGCCAGCATCCACCCTAGGGGACAGGGGTATGGCTACACCTTC. Encoded protein: CASIHPRGQGYGYTF. This chain links TRBV21-1 with TRBJ1-2; TRBD1 is the table's D call, not checked against the DNA. TRBV21-1 is classified as a pseudogene. The CDR3 contains 15 residues.

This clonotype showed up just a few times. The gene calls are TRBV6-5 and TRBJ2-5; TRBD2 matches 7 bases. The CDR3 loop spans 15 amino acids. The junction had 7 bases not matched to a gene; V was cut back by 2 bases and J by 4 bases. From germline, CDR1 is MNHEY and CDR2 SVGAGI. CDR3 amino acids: CASSYGEGGRETQYF. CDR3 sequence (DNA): TGTGCCAGCAGTTACGGGGAGGGAGGAAGAGAGACCCAGTACTTC.

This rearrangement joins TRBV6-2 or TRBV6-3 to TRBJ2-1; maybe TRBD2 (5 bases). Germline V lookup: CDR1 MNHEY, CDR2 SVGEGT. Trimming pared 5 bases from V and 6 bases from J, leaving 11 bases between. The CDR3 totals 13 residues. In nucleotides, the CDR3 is TGTGCCAGCAGTGCCTTACTAGGCAATGAGCAGTTCTTC. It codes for CASSALLGNEQFF.

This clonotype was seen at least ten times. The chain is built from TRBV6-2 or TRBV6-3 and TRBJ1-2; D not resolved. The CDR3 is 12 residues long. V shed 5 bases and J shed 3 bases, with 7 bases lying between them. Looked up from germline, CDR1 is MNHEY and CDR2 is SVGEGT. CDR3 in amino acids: CASSEGYYGYTF. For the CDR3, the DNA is TGTGCCAGCAGTGAGGGATACTATGGCTACACCTTC.

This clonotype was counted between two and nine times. CDR3 region: CASSLEYAAGLGETQYF. In DNA, the CDR3 is TGTGCCAGCAGCTTAGAGTATGCGGCGGGGCTGGGGGAGACCCAGTACTTC. V is TRBV7-7 and J is TRBJ2-5, with D perhaps TRBD2 (6 bases). Trimming took off 1 base at V and 5 bases at J, with 20 bases between the two ends. CDR3 length: 17 residues. Germline CDR1 reads SSHAT; CDR2 reads FNYEAQ (reference sequence).

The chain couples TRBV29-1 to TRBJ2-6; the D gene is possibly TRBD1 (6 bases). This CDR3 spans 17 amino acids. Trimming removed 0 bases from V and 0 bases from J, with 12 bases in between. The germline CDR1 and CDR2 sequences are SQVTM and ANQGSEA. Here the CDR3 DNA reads TGCAGCGTTGAAGACAGGGGCCTGAGCTCTGGGGCCAACGTCCTGACTTTC. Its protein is CSVEDRGLSSGANVLTF.

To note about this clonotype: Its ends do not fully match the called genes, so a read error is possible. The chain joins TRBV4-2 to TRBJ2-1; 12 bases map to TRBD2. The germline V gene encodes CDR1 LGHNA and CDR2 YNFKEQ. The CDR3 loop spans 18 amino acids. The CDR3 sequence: CASSQKILAGGSGNGQFF. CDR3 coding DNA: TGTGCCAGCAGCCAAAAAATCCTAGCGGGAGGGTCGGGGAATGGGCAGTTCTTC.

The CDR3 region has the DNA TGTGCCAGCAGTTACTCGATGGGCGGGGCGGCAGATACGCAGTATTTT. Encoded protein: CASSYSMGGAADTQYF. The chain employs TRBV6-5 and TRBJ2-3; D perhaps matches TRBD2 (6 bases). V lost 0 bases, J lost 4 bases, and 14 bases lay in between. The CDR3 runs 16 residues. Looked up from germline, CDR1 is MNHEY and CDR2 is SVGAGI.

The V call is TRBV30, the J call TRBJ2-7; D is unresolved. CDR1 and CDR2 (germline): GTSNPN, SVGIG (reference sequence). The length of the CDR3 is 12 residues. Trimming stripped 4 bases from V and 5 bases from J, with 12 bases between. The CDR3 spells CAWKRWFNEQYF. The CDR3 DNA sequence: TGTGCCTGGAAAAGGTGGTTCAACGAGCAGTACTTC.

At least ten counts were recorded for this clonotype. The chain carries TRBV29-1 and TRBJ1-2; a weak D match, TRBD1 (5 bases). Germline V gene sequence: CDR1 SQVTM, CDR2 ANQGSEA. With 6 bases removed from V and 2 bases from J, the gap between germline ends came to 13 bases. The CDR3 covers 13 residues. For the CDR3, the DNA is TGCAGCGTCGCACGGGGCTCAAACTATGGCTACACCTTC. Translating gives CSVARGSNYGYTF.

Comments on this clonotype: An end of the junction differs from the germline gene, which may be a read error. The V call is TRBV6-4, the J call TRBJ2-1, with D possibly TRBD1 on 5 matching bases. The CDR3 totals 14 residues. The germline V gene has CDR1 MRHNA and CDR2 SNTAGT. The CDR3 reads CASSGDSSHNEQFF. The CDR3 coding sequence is TGTGCCAGCAGTGGCGACAGCTCCCACAATGAGCAGTTCTTC.